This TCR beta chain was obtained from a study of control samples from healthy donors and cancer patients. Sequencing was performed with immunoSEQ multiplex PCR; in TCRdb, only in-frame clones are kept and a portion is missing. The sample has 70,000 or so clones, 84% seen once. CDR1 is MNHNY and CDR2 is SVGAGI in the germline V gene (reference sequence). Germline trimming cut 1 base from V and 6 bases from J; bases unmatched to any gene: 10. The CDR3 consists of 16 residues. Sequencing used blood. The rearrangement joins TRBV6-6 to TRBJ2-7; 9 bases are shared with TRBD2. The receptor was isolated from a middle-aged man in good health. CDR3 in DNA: TGTGCCAGCAGTTACTTCGGCGGGAGGGCCGCCGGCGAGCAGTACTTC. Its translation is CASSYFGGRAAGEQYF.